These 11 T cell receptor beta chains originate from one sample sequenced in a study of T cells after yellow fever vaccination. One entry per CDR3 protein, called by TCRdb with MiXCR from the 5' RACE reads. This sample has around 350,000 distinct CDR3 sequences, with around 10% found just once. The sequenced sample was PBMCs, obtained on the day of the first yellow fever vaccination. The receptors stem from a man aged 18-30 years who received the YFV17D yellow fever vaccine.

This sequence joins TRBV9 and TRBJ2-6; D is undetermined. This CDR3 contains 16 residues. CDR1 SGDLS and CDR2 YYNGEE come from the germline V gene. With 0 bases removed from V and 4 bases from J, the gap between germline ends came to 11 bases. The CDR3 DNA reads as TGTGCCAGCAGCGTAGGGCAGCACTCCGGGGCCAACGTCCTGACTTTC. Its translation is CASSVGQHSGANVLTF.

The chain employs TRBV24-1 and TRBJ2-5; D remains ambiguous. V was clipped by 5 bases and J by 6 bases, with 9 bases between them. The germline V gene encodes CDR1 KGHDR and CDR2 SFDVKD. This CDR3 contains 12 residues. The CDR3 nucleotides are TGTGCCACCAGTGCCGCCAAAAAGACCCAGTACTTC. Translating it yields CATSAAKKTQYF.

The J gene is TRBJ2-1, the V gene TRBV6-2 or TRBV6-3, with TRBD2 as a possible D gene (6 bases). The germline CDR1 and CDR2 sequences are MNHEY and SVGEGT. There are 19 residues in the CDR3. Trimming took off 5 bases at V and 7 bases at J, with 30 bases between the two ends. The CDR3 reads CASSNRGLAPALGQNEQFF. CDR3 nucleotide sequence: TGTGCCAGCAGTAACCGTGGCCTAGCGCCGGCGCTGGGCCAAAATGAGCAGTTCTTC.

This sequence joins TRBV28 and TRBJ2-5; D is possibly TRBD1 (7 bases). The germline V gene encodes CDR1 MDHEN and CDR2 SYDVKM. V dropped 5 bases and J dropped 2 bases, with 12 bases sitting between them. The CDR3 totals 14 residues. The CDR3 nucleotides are TGTGCCAGCAGTAACCCAGGGGGGCAAGAGACCCAGTACTTC. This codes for CASSNPGGQETQYF.

The CDR3 nucleotides read TGCGCCAGCAGCTCTGTCGGACTTGACTACACCTTC. Protein product: CASSSVGLDYTF. The chain carries TRBV5-1 and TRBJ1-2; D unclear. Germline-derived CDR1 and CDR2 are SGHRS and YFSETQ. CDR3 length: 12 amino acids. The V end lost 3 bases, the J end lost 10 bases, and 13 bases lay between the germline ends.

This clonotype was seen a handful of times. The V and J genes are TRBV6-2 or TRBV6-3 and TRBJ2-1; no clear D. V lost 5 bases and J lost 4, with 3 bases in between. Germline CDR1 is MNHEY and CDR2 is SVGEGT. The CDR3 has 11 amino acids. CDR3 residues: CASSIYNEQFF. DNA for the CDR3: TGTGCCAGCAGTATATACAATGAGCAGTTCTTC.

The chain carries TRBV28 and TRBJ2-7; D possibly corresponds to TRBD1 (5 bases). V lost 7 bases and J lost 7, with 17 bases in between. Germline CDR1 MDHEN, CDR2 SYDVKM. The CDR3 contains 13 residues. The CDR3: CASKLPGSEEQYV. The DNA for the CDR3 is TGTGCCAGCAAGCTTCCAGGGTCGGAAGAGCAGTACGTC.

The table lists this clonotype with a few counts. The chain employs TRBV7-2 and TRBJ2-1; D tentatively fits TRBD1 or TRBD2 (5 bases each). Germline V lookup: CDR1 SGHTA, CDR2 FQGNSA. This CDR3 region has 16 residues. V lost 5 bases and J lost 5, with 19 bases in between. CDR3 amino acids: CASSTRLFRDHNEQFF. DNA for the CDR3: TGTGCCAGCAGCACCCGACTCTTTAGGGACCACAATGAGCAGTTCTTC.

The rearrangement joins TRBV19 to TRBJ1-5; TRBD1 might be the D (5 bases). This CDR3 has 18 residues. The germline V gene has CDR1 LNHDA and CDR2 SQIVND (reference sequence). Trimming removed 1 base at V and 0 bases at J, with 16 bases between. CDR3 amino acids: CASSIAWPGKNSNQPQHF. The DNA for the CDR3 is TGTGCCAGTAGTATAGCGTGGCCAGGGAAAAATAGCAATCAGCCCCAGCATTTT.

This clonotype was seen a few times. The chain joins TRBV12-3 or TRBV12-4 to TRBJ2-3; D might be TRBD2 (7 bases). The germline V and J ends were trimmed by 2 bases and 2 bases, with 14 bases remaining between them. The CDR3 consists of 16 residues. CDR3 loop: CASSLMAGATTDTQYF. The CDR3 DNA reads TGTGCCAGCAGTTTAATGGCGGGGGCCACCACAGATACGCAGTATTTT.

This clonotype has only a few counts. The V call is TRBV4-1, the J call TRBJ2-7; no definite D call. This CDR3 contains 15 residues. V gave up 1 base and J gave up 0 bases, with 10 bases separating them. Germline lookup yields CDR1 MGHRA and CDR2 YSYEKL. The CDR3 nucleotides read TGCGCCAGCAGCCAAGTTTGGGATCTCTCCTACGAGCAGTACTTC. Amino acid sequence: CASSQVWDLSYEQYF.